These 5 T cell receptor beta chains were sequenced from one sample in a study of T cell responses to AZD1222 COVID-19 vaccine. The data were produced by immunoSEQ multiplex PCR, yet TCRdb's version contains in-frame clones alone and is incomplete. This table holds over 150,000 clones, roughly nine tenths found once. This sample comprised peripheral blood, obtained 28 days after the second AZD1222 dose. These receptors were collected from an adult who received the AZD1222 COVID-19 vaccine.

CDR3 in amino acids: CASSLLAGGTDTQYF. CDR3 coding DNA: TGTGCCAGCAGCTTACTAGCGGGAGGGACAGATACGCAGTATTTT. The gene calls are TRBV7-2 and TRBJ2-3; TRBD2 matches at 12 bases. Trimming removed 2 bases from V and 3 bases from J; junction bases left unmatched: 0. The V gene's germline CDR1 is SGHTA and CDR2 FQGNSA. The length of the CDR3 is 15 residues.

The rearrangement uses TRBV5-1 and TRBJ1-2; possible D gene TRBD1, 6 bases. The CDR3 length is 17 residues. Trimming took 4 bases from V and 0 from J, leaving 19 bases between them. Germline values: CDR1 SGHRS, CDR2 YFSETQ. The CDR3 region is CASSPGDILATNYGYTF. DNA of the CDR3: TGCGCCAGCAGCCCCGGGGACATCTTGGCCACTAACTATGGCTACACCTTC.

The chain couples TRBV28 to TRBJ2-7, with D unclear. This CDR3 has 11 amino acids. CDR1 MDHEN and CDR2 SYDVKM come from the germline V gene. V lost 8 bases, J lost 3 bases, and 8 bases lay in between. CDR3: CASSRLYEQYF. CDR3 coding DNA: TGTGCCAGCTCGAGGCTCTACGAGCAGTACTTC.

This rearrangement joins TRBV21-1 to TRBJ2-2; TRBD1 is taken as the D call from the table, unchecked against the DNA. TRBV21-1 constitutes a pseudogene. The CDR3 runs to 17 residues. The CDR3: CASSKTDRGPNTGELFF. CDR3 DNA sequence: TGTGCCAGCAGCAAGACCGACAGGGGGCCAAACACCGGGGAGCTGTTTTTT.

The chain combines TRBV7-2 with TRBJ2-5; 7 nucleotides line up with TRBD1. Per germline, CDR1 SGHTA and CDR2 FQGNSA. CDR3 size: 18 residues. Trimming cost V 4 bases and J 2 bases; bases outside gene matches: 16. CDR3 region: CASSSKTRGRDRQETQYF. For the CDR3, the DNA is TGTGCCAGCAGCTCAAAAACACGGGGTCGGGACAGACAAGAGACCCAGTACTTC.